The rows below give T cell receptor beta chains drawn from one sample of a study of preoperative IRX-2 immunotherapy in early breast cancer. TCRdb's copy holds only in-frame clones and misses some; the assay was immunoSEQ multiplex PCR. The data contain fewer than 70,000 clones, approximately 93% of them singletons. This specimen was acquired from a patient treated with IRX-2 immunotherapy. All receptors derive from a human donor with breast cancer. CDR3s include the opening cysteine and the closing phenylalanine or tryptophan. The order of the fields is CDR3 DNA, CDR3 protein, J gene, clone size, V gene, D gene. A D gene is named only where the DNA matches it firmly. Part of the rows lack a size; the others show once, few, many or a class for expanded clones.

TGTGCCAGCTCGTCAGCCGTGATATACGAGCAGTACTTC | CASSSAVIYEQYF | TRBJ2-7 | once | TRBV18 | NA
TGCGCCAGCAGCCGGGGACAGGGCTATGGCTACACCTTC | CASSRGQGYGYTF | TRBJ1-2 | NA | TRBV4-1 | TRBD1
TGTGCCAGCAGCCCCGCCCTTGGGAATGAGCAGTTCTTC | CASSPALGNEQFF | TRBJ2-1 | NA | TRBV13 | NA
TGTGCCAGCAGCCAGGGACAAATCACAGATACGCAGTATTTT | CASSQGQITDTQYF | TRBJ2-3 | NA | TRBV7-3 | NA
TGTGCCAGCAGATCTTCGGGGAACACTGAAGCTTTCTTT | CASRSSGNTEAFF | TRBJ1-1 | NA | TRBV28 | NA
TGTGCCAGCAGCGTAGCCCCAGGACTAATCAACGAGCAGTACTTC | CASSVAPGLINEQYF | TRBJ2-7 | NA | TRBV9 | NA
TGCGCCAGCAGCCAAGGCAGTGAAGCTTTCTTT | CASSQGSEAFF | TRBJ1-1 | NA | TRBV4-3 | NA
TGCGCCAGCAGCTCCGTGAGACAGGGCCAAGAGACCCAGTACTTC | CASSSVRQGQETQYF | TRBJ2-5 | NA | TRBV5-1 | TRBD1
TGTGCCAGCAGTTTATGGGGGAGTAGCTCCTACGAGCAGTACTTC | CASSLWGSSSYEQYF | TRBJ2-7 | NA | TRBV27 | NA
TGCGCCAGCAGCCAAACAGGGGTCCCAAGCACAGATACGCAGTATTTT | CASSQTGVPSTDTQYF | TRBJ2-3 | NA | TRBV4-3 | TRBD1
TGTGCCAGCAGCAAACCGGGACAGGGCGACGAGCAGTACTTC | CASSKPGQGDEQYF | TRBJ2-7 | NA | TRBV21-1 | NA
TGCGCCAGCAGCTTGGGACAGGGGGCAAGTGGCTACACCTTC | CASSLGQGASGYTF | TRBJ1-2 | NA | TRBV5-1 | TRBD1
TGTGCCACCGGGACATCCGGGGGCGGTAATGAAAAACTGTTTTTT | CATGTSGGGNEKLFF | TRBJ1-4 | NA | TRBV19 | NA
TGCGCCAGCAGCTTCCGGGACCGCTCAACCGGGGAGCTGTTTTTT | CASSFRDRSTGELFF | TRBJ2-2 | NA | TRBV5-1 | NA
TGCGCCAGCAGCTTGCGGGGGCAAGAGACCCAGTACTTC | CASSLRGQETQYF | TRBJ2-5 | NA | TRBV5-1 | NA
TGTGCCAGCAGCTCCCACTCGGGGAATAACTACAATGAGCAGTTCTTC | CASSSHSGNNYNEQFF | TRBJ2-1 | NA | TRBV7-3 | NA
TGTGCCAGTAGTATCTCACAGGGCGCTGGGGAGACCCAGTACTTC | CASSISQGAGETQYF | TRBJ2-5 | NA | TRBV19 | NA
TGTGCCAGCAGCGCGGACAGCACAGATACGCAGTATTTT | CASSADSTDTQYF | TRBJ2-3 | NA | TRBV5-4 | NA
TGTGCCAGCAGTGAAGTTAGGGGAAACACCGGGGAGCTGTTTTTT | CASSEVRGNTGELFF | TRBJ2-2 | NA | TRBV2 | NA
TGTGCCAGCAGCTTAGTTTCCCAGTTAGCTAACTATGGCTACACCTTC | CASSLVSQLANYGYTF | TRBJ1-2 | NA | TRBV7-8 | NA
TGTGCCAGCAGTTACTCCGCCAGGGTATCGGAGACCCAGTACTTC | CASSYSARVSETQYF | TRBJ2-5 | NA | TRBV6-5 | NA
TGTGCCAGCACCACCCCCTGGGAGAGGGAAGATACGCAGTATTTT | CASTTPWEREDTQYF | TRBJ2-3 | NA | TRBV5-4 | NA
TGTGCCAGCAGCTTACGGCCTGGAAGTAATACGCAGTATTTT | CASSLRPGSNTQYF | TRBJ2-3 | NA | TRBV7-3 | NA
TGCGCCAGCACTGTGAGCAGCCATCAAGAGACCCAGTACTTC | CASTVSSHQETQYF | TRBJ2-5 | once | TRBV5-1 | NA
TGTGCCAGCAGCTTATTAGGGGTTGGGGAGACCCAGTACTTC | CASSLLGVGETQYF | TRBJ2-5 | once | TRBV7-2 | NA
TGTGCCAGCACCGCCCCCCGGGACAGGGCGTTCGAGCAGTACTTC | CASTAPRDRAFEQYF | TRBJ2-7 | once | TRBV28 | TRBD1
TGTGCCATCAGCTCGGGGGGCGAGTACGAGCAGTACTTC | CAISSGGEYEQYF | TRBJ2-7 | NA | TRBV10-3 | NA
TGTGCCAGCAGTTGGTCCCGGAACACTGAAGCTTTCTTT | CASSWSRNTEAFF | TRBJ1-1 | NA | TRBV27 | NA
TGTGCCAGCAGCTTAGACGGGAGCTCCTACAATGAGCAGTTCTTC | CASSLDGSSYNEQFF | TRBJ2-1 | NA | TRBV11-2 | NA
TGTGCCAGCAGCCGGGACAGGGGGCACGACGAGCAGTACTTC | CASSRDRGHDEQYF | TRBJ2-7 | NA | TRBV28 | TRBD1